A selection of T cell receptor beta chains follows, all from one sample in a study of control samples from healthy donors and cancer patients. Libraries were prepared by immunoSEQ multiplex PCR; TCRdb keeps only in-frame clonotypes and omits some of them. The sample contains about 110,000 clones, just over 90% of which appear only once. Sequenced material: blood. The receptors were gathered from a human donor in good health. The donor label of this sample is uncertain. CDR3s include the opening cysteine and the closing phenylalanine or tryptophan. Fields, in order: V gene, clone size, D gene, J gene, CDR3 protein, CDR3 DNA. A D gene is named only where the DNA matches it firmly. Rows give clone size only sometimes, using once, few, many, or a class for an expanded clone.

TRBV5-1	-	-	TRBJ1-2	CASSLGQIDYGYTF	TGCGCCAGCAGCTTGGGACAGATCGACTATGGCTACACCTTC
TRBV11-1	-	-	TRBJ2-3	CASSPKDLSDTQYF	TGTGCCAGCAGCCCTAAGGACCTCTCAGATACGCAGTATTTT
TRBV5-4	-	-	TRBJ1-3	CASSLQGSGNTIYF	TGTGCCAGCAGCTTGCAGGGGTCTGGAAACACCATATATTTT
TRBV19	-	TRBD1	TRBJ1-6	CASSPGDRVSPLHF	TGTGCCAGTAGTCCTGGGGACAGGGTCTCACCCCTCCACTTT
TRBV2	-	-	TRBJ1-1	CASRYIPGRGMNTEAFF	TGTGCCAGCAGATACATACCAGGAAGGGGTATGAACACTGAAGCTTTCTTT
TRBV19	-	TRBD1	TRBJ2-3	CASTGGTDTQYF	TGTGCCAGCACAGGGGGCACAGATACGCAGTATTTT
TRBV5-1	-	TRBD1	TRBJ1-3	CASTPTGGGGNTIYF	TGCGCCAGCACTCCCACAGGGGGTGGAGGAAACACCATATATTTT
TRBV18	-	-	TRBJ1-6	CASSRETGLRNSPLHF	TGTGCCAGCTCACGGGAGACAGGTTTAAGGAATTCACCCCTCCACTTT
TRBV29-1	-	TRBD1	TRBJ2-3	CSVDTGTGQDTQYF	TGCAGCGTAGACACCGGGACAGGTCAAGATACGCAGTATTTT
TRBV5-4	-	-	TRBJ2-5	CASSFGQGERKETQYF	TGTGCCAGCAGCTTTGGGCAGGGAGAGAGAAAAGAGACCCAGTACTTC
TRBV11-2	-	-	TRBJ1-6	CVSSSQGQLNNSPLHF	TGTGTCAGCAGCTCACAGGGACAATTGAATAATTCACCCCTCCACTTT
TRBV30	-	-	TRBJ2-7	CAWKRGASYEQYF	TGTGCCTGGAAGAGGGGAGCGTCCTACGAGCAGTACTTC
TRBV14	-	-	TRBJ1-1	CASSQGQNTEAFF	TGTGCCAGCAGCCAAGGACAGAACACTGAAGCTTTCTTT
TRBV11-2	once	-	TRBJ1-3	CASSWGSGSGNTIYF	TGTGCCAGCAGCTGGGGTTCTGGCTCTGGAAACACCATATATTTT
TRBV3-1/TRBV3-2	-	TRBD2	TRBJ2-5	CASRQTSGDQETQYF	TGTGCCAGCAGGCAGACTAGCGGGGACCAAGAGACCCAGTACTTC
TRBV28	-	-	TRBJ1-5	CASSLGSYSNQPQHF	TGTGCCAGCAGCCTAGGATCATATAGCAATCAGCCCCAGCATTTT
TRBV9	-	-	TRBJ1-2	CASSGLEGVMDGYTF	TGTGCCAGCAGCGGGCTTGAGGGAGTGATGGATGGCTACACCTTC
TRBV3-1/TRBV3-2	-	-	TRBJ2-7	CASSQERLSGQYF	TGTGCCAGCAGCCAAGAGCGGCTTTCGGGGCAGTACTTC
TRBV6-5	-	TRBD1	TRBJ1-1	CASRPQGAGYTEAFF	TGTGCCAGCAGACCCCAGGGGGCGGGGTACACTGAAGCTTTCTTT
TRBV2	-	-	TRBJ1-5	CASRSGNQPQHF	TGTGCCAGCAGGTCGGGGAACCAGCCCCAGCATTTT
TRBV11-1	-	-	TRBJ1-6	CASSLDIYNSPLHF	TGTGCCAGCAGCCTTGACATCTATAATTCACCCCTCCACTTT
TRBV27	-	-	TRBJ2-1	CASSRQMIGGGPVSYNEQFF	TGTGCCAGCAGTCGCCAGATGATTGGCGGGGGCCCGGTCTCCTACAATGAGCAGTTCTTC
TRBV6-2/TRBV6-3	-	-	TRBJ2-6	CASSSWTTAGANVLTF	TGTGCCAGCAGTTCCTGGACAACCGCTGGGGCCAACGTCCTGACTTTC
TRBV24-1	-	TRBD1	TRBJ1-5	CATSDLTGGTNQPQHF	TGTGCCACCAGTGACCTTACAGGGGGCACCAATCAGCCCCAGCATTTT
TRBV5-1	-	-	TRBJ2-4	CASSLGLRQGVAKNIQYF	TGCGCCAGCAGCTTGGGGTTACGGCAGGGAGTGGCCAAAAACATTCAGTACTTC
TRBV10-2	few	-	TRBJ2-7	CASSDPPLYEQYF	TGCGCCAGCAGTGACCCCCCACTCTACGAGCAGTACTTC
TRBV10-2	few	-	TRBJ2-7	CASSERVGYEQYF	TGCGCCAGCAGTGAAAGGGTAGGGTACGAGCAGTACTTC
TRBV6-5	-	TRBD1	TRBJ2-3	CASKLAGTGEDTQYF	TGTGCCAGTAAACTAGCCGGGACAGGGGAAGATACGCAGTATTTT
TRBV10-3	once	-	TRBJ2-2	CAIGRGANTGELFF	TGTGCCATCGGGAGGGGGGCGAACACCGGGGAGCTGTTTTTT
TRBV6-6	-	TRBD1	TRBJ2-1	CASSVPDRGVDEQFF	TGTGCCAGCAGTGTCCCGGACAGGGGGGTGGATGAGCAGTTCTTC
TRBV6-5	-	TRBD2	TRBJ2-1	CASSLGTSGGAWEQFF	TGTGCCAGCAGTTTGGGGACTAGCGGGGGGGCATGGGAGCAGTTCTTC
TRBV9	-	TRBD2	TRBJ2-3	CASSVAFREVTDTQYF	TGTGCCAGCAGCGTAGCTTTCCGGGAGGTCACAGATACGCAGTATTTT